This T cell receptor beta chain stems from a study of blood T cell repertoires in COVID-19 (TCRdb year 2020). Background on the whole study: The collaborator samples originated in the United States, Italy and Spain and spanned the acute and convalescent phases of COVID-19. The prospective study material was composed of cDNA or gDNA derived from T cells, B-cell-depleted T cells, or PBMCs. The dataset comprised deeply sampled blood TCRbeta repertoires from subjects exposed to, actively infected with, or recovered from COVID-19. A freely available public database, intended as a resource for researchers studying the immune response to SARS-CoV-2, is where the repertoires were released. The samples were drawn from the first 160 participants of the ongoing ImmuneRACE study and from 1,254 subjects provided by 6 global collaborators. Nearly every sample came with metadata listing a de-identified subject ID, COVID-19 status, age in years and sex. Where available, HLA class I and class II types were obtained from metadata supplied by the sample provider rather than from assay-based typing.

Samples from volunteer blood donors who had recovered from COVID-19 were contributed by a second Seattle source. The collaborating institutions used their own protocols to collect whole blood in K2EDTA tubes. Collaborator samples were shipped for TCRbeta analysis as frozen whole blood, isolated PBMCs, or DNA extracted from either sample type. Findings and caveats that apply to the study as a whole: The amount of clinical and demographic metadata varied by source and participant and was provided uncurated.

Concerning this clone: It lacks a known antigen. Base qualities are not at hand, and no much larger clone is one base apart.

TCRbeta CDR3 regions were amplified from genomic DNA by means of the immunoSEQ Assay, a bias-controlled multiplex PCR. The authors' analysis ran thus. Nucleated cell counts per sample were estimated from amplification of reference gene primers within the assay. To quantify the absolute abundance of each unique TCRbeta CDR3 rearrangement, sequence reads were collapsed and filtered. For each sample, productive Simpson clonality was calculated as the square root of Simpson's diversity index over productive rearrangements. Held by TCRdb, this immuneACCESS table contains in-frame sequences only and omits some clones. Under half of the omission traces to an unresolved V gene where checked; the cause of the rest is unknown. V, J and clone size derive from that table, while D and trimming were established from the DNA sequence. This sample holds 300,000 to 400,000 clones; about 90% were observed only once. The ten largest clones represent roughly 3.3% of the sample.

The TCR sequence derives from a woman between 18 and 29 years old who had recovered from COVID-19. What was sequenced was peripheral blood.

Here is the DNA: TGTGCCAGCAGTTACGGGAGACTAGTCGAGACCCAGTACTTC. Its protein reads: CASSYGRLVETQYF. This chain joins TRBV6-2 or TRBV6-3 to TRBJ2-5; a tentative D call is TRBD2 (6 bases match). The CDR3 spans 14 residues, from the cysteine through the phenylalanine. The CDR3 DNA has 42 bases and is translated from base 1. V is shortened by 2 bases, J by 5 bases, and the region joining them spans 12 bases. Based on the germline V gene, the CDR1 and CDR2 sequences are MNHEY and SVGEGT.